This T cell receptor beta chain came from a study of response to subunit inactivated influenza vaccine. General study findings and limits: New T cells are recruited in small numbers by each seasonal influenza vaccination, according to the authors' suggestion.

This CDR3 comprises 14 residues. Germline CDR1 SQVTM, CDR2 ANQGSEA. V shed 3 bases, J shed 0 bases, and the junction held 4 bases outside the gene matches. Of note for this clonotype: As yet, its antigen is unknown.

Each CDR3 protein gets one entry after TCRdb re-called the RT-PCR reads with MiXCR. Of 430,000 or so distinct CDR3 sequences in the sample, about a tenth were seen once. The chain has TRBV29-1 and TRBJ1-2; TRBD1 aligns across 7 bases. The material was PBMCs from blood, obtained roughly 46 days after vaccination. This receptor was identified in a man aged 50 or older who received an inactivated influenza vaccine. The CDR3 region is CSVEDRRANYGYTF. CDR3 DNA sequence: TGCAGCGTTGAGGACAGGAGAGCTAACTATGGCTACACCTTC.